This T cell receptor (beta chain) appears in the sequencing data of a study of CD8+ T cells in alopecia areata. Only a few counts were recorded for this clone. The V end was cut by 2 bases, the J end by 0 bases, with 6 bases between. The CDR3 length is 14 residues. Germline V gene data show CDR1 as SGHNT and CDR2 as YYREEE (reference sequence). Following RNA extraction, reverse transcription yielded cDNA that acted as the sequencing template. The repertoire was sequenced with immunoSEQ multiplex PCR; TCRdb's copy has only in-frame clones and lacks some. The profile shows a few hundred thousand clones, less than 80% of them singletons.

The rearrangement uses TRBV5-4 and TRBJ1-3; D ambiguous. The specimen was CD4+ T cells sorted from blood, collected at week 0. The receptor comes from a human donor with alopecia areata. The CDR3 region is CASSFYASGNTIYF. The CDR3 nucleotides are TGTGCCAGCAGCTTTTATGCCTCTGGAAACACCATATATTTT. The full variable domain, in which reference TRBV5-4 and TRBJ1-3 provide the parts outside the CDR3, is ETGVTQSPTHLIKTRGQQVTLRCSSQSGHNTVSWYQQALGQGPQFIFQYYREEENGRGNFPPRFSGLQFPNYSSELNVNALELDDSALYLCASSFYASGNTIYFGEGSWLTVV.